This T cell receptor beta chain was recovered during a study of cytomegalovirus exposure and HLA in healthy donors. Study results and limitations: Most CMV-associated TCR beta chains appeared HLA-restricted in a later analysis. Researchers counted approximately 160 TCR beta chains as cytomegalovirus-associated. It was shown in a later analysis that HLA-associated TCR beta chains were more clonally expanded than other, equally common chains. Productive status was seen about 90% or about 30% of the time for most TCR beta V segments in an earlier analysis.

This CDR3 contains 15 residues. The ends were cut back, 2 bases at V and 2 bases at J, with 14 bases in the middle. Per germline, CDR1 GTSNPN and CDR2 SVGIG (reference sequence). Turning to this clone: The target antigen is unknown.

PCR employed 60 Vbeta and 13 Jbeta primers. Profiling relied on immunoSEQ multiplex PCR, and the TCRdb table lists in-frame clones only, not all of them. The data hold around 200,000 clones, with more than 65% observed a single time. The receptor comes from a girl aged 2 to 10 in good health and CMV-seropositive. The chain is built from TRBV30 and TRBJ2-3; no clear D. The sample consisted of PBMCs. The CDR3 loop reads CAWSFLVRYTDTQYF. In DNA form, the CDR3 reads TGTGCCTGGAGTTTCCTAGTGAGATACACAGATACGCAGTATTTT.